This entry lists 4 T cell receptor beta chains sequenced from one sample in a study of T cell changes during pregnancy in multiple sclerosis. TCRdb's table, derived via immunoSEQ multiplex PCR, lists solely in-frame clones and lacks some. The table lists around 29,000 clones, about 89% of them singletons. The specimen comprised CD4+ T cells from peripheral blood mononuclear cells, sampled in the first trimester of pregnancy. The receptors come from a female donor in good health, enrolled as a control in a pregnancy study.

J is TRBJ2-5 and V is TRBV7-8, with 9 bases aligning to TRBD2. V was pared by 0 bases and J by 9 bases, with 11 bases of the junction left unmatched. From germline, CDR1 is SGHVS and CDR2 FQNEAQ. CDR3 length equals 16 residues. The CDR3 nucleotides are TGTGCCAGCAGCTTAGCCGGGCGGGGGGGCCCCCGGGCCCAGTACTTC. The encoded protein is CASSLAGRGGPRAQYF. The whole variable domain, filled in from reference TRBV7-8 and TRBJ2-5, reads GAGVSQSPRYKVAKRGQDVALRCDPISGHVSLFWYQQALGQGPEFLTYFQNEAQLDKSGLPSDRFFAERPEGSVSTLKIQRTQQEDSAVYLCASSLAGRGGPRAQYFGPGTRLLVL.

J is TRBJ2-2 and V is TRBV10-1; no firm D call. CDR1 and CDR2 (germline): WNHNN, SYGVQD (reference sequence). CDR3 length equals 14 residues. The germline V and J ends were trimmed by 6 bases and 1 base, with 9 bases remaining between them. The CDR3 DNA is TGCGCCAGCAGCGAAGACTGGAACACCGGGGAGCTGTTTTTT. It translates to CASSEDWNTGELFF.

The chain is built from TRBV4-1 and TRBJ2-3; perhaps TRBD2 as D (5 bases). Per germline, CDR1 MGHRA and CDR2 YSYEKL. Trimming cost V 1 base and J 0 bases, with 14 bases left between them. The CDR3 loop spans 17 amino acids. The CDR3 DNA reads as TGCGCCAGCAGCCAAGGAGAATGGACGGGAAGCACAGATACGCAGTATTTT. It codes for CASSQGEWTGSTDTQYF.

The table lists this clone with a few counts. V gene TRBV11-3 combines with J gene TRBJ2-1; 10 bases agree with TRBD2. The CDR3 length is 15 residues. J was trimmed by 2 bases and V by 6 bases; bases with no gene match: 4. The V gene's germline CDR1 is SGHNT and CDR2 YENEEA. CDR3 in DNA: TGTGCCAGCAGTCGGACTAGCGGAACCTACAATGAGCAGTTCTTC. Translated, it gives CASSRTSGTYNEQFF.